What follows are 7 T cell receptor beta chains derived from one specimen sequenced in a study of blood T cell repertoires in COVID-19. The method was immunoSEQ multiplex PCR; TCRdb's version includes in-frame clones alone and lacks a portion of them. The sample yields some 140,000 clones, around 78% seen once. The sample comprised peripheral blood. These receptors were collected from a man aged 80 or over with acute or convalescent COVID-19.

The chain carries TRBV10-1 and TRBJ2-3; D is undetermined. The CDR3 spans 13 residues. Between the trimmed V and J ends, which lost 5 bases and 3 bases, there was a span of 9 bases. Germline assignment: CDR1 WNHNN and CDR2 SYGVQD (reference sequence). The CDR3 bases are TGCGCCAGCAGTTTTACCGGGACAGATACGCAGTATTTT. The encoded protein is CASSFTGTDTQYF.

The V and J genes are TRBV5-1 and TRBJ1-2; 10 nucleotides align to TRBD1. V was pared by 4 bases and J by 4 bases, with 7 bases of the junction left unmatched. The CDR3 consists of 15 residues. CDR1 and CDR2 from the germline V gene are SGHRS and YFSETQ. The CDR3 bases are TGCGCCAGCAGCGAGACAGGGGGCGAGAGCTATGGCTACACCTTC. This sequence encodes CASSETGGESYGYTF.

The rearrangement links TRBV6-2 or TRBV6-3 to TRBJ1-1; TRBD1 is a possible D gene (6 bases). The CDR3 totals 15 residues. Germline CDR1 reads MNHEY; CDR2 reads SVGEGT. The germline V and J ends were trimmed by 2 bases and 7 bases, with 17 bases remaining between them. The CDR3, as DNA: TGTGCCAGCAGTTACCCTCAGGGGAGGGGGGTTGAAGCTTTCTTT. It specifies CASSYPQGRGVEAFF.

CDR3 region: CATSDPGTEDEKLFF. The CDR3 nucleotides read TGTGCCACCAGTGACCCCGGGACAGAAGATGAAAAACTGTTTTTT. This chain joins TRBV24-1 and TRBJ1-4; 7 bases map to TRBD1. The junction had 7 bases not matched to a gene; V was cut back by 4 bases and J by 6 bases. Germline CDR1 is KGHDR and CDR2 is SFDVKD. This CDR3 comprises 15 residues.

This sequence joins TRBV2 and TRBJ1-2, with 8 nucleotides matching TRBD1. With 3 bases clipped from V and 3 bases from J, the junction kept 3 bases outside the gene matches. This CDR3 region has 14 residues. Germline V CDR1 and CDR2: SNHLY, FYNNEI. The CDR3 region has the DNA TGTGCCAGCAGTGACGGACAGGGAGACTATGGCTACACCTTC. Translating it yields CASSDGQGDYGYTF. The whole variable domain, remainder taken from reference TRBV2 and TRBJ1-2, is EPEVTQTPSHQVTQMGQEVILRCVPISNHLYFYWYRQILGQKVEFLVSFYNNEISEKSEIFDDQFSVERPDGSNFTLKIRSTKLEDSAMYFCASSDGQGDYGYTFGSGTRLTVV.

This chain uses TRBV6-5 with TRBJ2-2; D ambiguous. The CDR3 is 15 residues long. V lost 2 bases to trimming and J lost 1 base, with 8 bases between them. The germline CDR1 and CDR2 sequences are MNHEY and SVGAGI. In DNA form, the CDR3 reads TGTGCCAGCAGTTACCTTCCGGGGAACACCGGGGAGCTGTTTTTT. Its protein product is CASSYLPGNTGELFF.

The gene calls are TRBV2 and TRBJ2-3; D is uncertain. The CDR3 loop spans 15 amino acids. The V and J ends lost 4 bases and 3 bases respectively, with 14 bases between them. The V gene's germline CDR1 is SNHLY and CDR2 FYNNEI. The CDR3 loop reads CASSVRRSGTDTQYF. The CDR3 region has the DNA TGTGCCAGCAGTGTAAGACGGAGTGGAACAGATACGCAGTATTTT.